This TCR beta chain was sequenced for a study of low-dose radiotherapy and immunotherapy resistance in tumors. Background on the study: Cohort 1 got 0.5 Gy per fraction every 2 weeks, 6.5 Gy in total. Each fraction given to Cohort 2 every two weeks delivered 1 Gy, and the total reached 13 Gy over 26 weeks. Intravenous ipilimumab 1 mg/kg every six weeks was given with nivolumab 240 mg every two weeks.

The time point: before trial treatment. First-strand cDNA relied on TRAV- and TRBV-specific primers spanning alpha and beta chains. TCR amplification involved about 18 PCR cycles with a constant-region primer and V-primer adapter. After the mRNA was isolated, it was amplified using in vitro transcription. MiXCR was run by TCRdb on the reads, yielding one entry per CDR3 protein. This sample has tens of thousands of distinct CDR3 sequences; approximately 25% occur once, and the top ten carry 5.5% to 6%. Germline-derived CDR1 and CDR2 are SGHTS and YDEGEE. The CDR3 loop spans 15 amino acids. A remark on this clonotype: A far more abundant clone sits one base away, making this likely a read error.

This chain joins TRBV5-8 and TRBJ2-3, with D perhaps being TRBD1 or TRBD2 (5 bases each). The TCR comes from a male donor with prostate cancer. Sequences were derived from PBMCs, sampled before treatment. CDR3: CACSLGASNRDTQYF. The CDR3 bases are TGTGCCTGCAGCTTAGGGGCTAGCAACCGGGATACGCAGTATTTT.